The next 7 T cell receptor beta chains were all read from a single sample in a study of cytotoxic CD8 clonotypes in ibrutinib-treated CLL. Only in-frame clones appear in the TCRdb table, and some are missing; sequencing was by immunoSEQ multiplex PCR. The sample contains about 58,000 clones, around 68% of which appear only once. Sequenced here: PBMCs, sampled after 12 months of ibrutinib treatment. These receptors came from a human donor with chronic lymphocytic leukemia.

The chain has TRBV2 and TRBJ2-7; 12 nucleotides line up with TRBD2. This CDR3 region has 17 residues. Looked up from germline, CDR1 is SNHLY and CDR2 is FYNNEI. V trimming: 3 bases; J trimming: 6 bases; junction bases outside the gene matches: 12. CDR3 sequence (DNA): TGTGCCAGCAGTGACGCTAGCGGGAGGGACGTATCGGGCGAGCAGTACTTC. It specifies CASSDASGRDVSGEQYF.

The V and J genes are TRBV21-1 and TRBJ2-7; the D call in the table, TRBD2, was not verified against the DNA. TRBV21-1 is a pseudogene. The CDR3 extends over 19 amino acids. The CDR3 reads CASSTRESGRADYTYEQYF. Here the CDR3 DNA reads TGTGCCAGCAGCACGCGGGAAAGCGGGAGGGCCGACTACACCTACGAGCAGTACTTC.

This chain uses TRBV6-5 with TRBJ2-5, with 7 bases fitting TRBD1. Germline loops: CDR1 MNHEY, CDR2 SVGAGI. V dropped 6 bases and J dropped 5; count of bases not matched to a gene: 9. The CDR3 consists of 14 residues. The CDR3 region has the DNA TGTGCCAGCAGGGGGACAGCCAATAGCGAGACCCAGTACTTC. Translating gives CASRGTANSETQYF.

The CDR3 here is CASRAPGTRPTDTQYF. The CDR3 DNA is TGTGCCAGCAGGGCACCCGGGACTAGGCCCACAGATACGCAGTATTTT. The J gene is TRBJ2-3, the V gene TRBV5-6, with 8 bases matching TRBD2. The CDR3 runs to 16 residues. Germline CDR1 reads SGHDT; CDR2 reads YYEEEE. V dropped 5 bases and J dropped 2; count of bases not matched to a gene: 10.

The chain links TRBV6-5 to TRBJ2-1; 9 positions agree with TRBD2. After removal of 7 bases from V and 7 bases from J, the junction contained 11 bases not matched to a gene. CDR3 length: 15 residues. Germline lookup yields CDR1 MNHEY and CDR2 SVGAGI. CDR3 loop: CASTSLAGGINEQFF. The CDR3 DNA follows: TGTGCCAGCACCTCCCTCGCGGGAGGGATAAATGAGCAGTTCTTC.

V gene TRBV7-3 combines with J gene TRBJ2-2, with TRBD2 identical over 8 bases. Looked up from germline, CDR1 is SGHTA and CDR2 is FQGTGA. V lost 5 bases, J lost 4 bases, and 6 bases stayed unmatched. The CDR3 has 15 amino acids. This CDR3 reads CASSPSAGVTGELFF. The DNA for the CDR3 is TGTGCCAGCAGCCCCTCAGCGGGAGTCACCGGGGAGCTGTTTTTT.

The rearrangement uses TRBV18 and TRBJ2-3; D is perhaps TRBD2 (5 bases). In germline, CDR1 is KGHSH, CDR2 LQKENI. V was pared by 0 bases and J by 6 bases, with 7 bases between. This CDR3 comprises 13 residues. In DNA form, the CDR3 reads TGTGCCAGCTCACCACCCTCGGGGGATACGCAGTATTTT. Amino acid sequence: CASSPPSGDTQYF.